These 3 T cell receptor beta chains came from one sample sequenced in a study of blood T cell repertoires in COVID-19. The method was immunoSEQ multiplex PCR; TCRdb's version includes in-frame clones alone and lacks a portion of them. The top ten clones hold around 8.9% of a sample with 210,000 or so clones, around 81% of them seen once. Sequencing used PBMCs or T cells enriched from blood (not recorded which). The origin of the receptors is a woman between 45 and 65 years old with acute COVID-19.

The chain recombines TRBV5-1 with TRBJ1-4, with D uncertain. CDR1 and CDR2 (germline): SGHRS, YFSETQ. Trimming removed 0 bases at V and 7 bases at J, with 13 bases between. The CDR3 is made up of 15 amino acids. The CDR3 DNA reads as TGCGCCAGCAGCTTGGCCAACCTAGCTTCTGAAAAACTGTTTTTT. This encodes CASSLANLASEKLFF.

The V and J genes are TRBV7-9 and TRBJ2-7; a possible D gene is TRBD1 (5 bases). The germline CDR1 and CDR2 sequences are SEHNR and FQNEAQ (reference sequence). The CDR3 is made up of 12 amino acids. The V and J ends lost 2 bases and 3 bases respectively, with 5 bases between them. The CDR3 reads CASSLQGYEQYF. The CDR3 bases are TGTGCCAGCAGCTTACAGGGCTACGAGCAGTACTTC.

The rearrangement uses TRBV6-2 or TRBV6-3 and TRBJ1-5; TRBD1 agrees at 9 bases. The germline V gene encodes CDR1 MNHEY and CDR2 SVGEGT. This CDR3 has 17 amino acids. Trimming cost V 4 bases and J 6 bases; bases outside gene matches: 13. Written as DNA, the CDR3 is TGTGCCAGCAGTTCCTACCCGGGACAGGGAGTTTTTCAGCCCCAGCATTTT. It translates to CASSSYPGQGVFQPQHF.